This TCR beta chain emerged from a study of blood T cell repertoires in COVID-19. Study at large: Researchers got acute and convalescent COVID-19 samples from the United States, Italy and Spain. T cells, B-cell-depleted T cells, or PBMCs supplied cDNA or gDNA.

V gave up 2 bases and J gave up 2 bases, with 11 bases separating them. Germline V gene sequence: CDR1 SGHRS, CDR2 YFSETQ. CDR3 length: 15 residues. Authors' data handling: Estimation of nucleated cell counts relied on the amplification of reference gene primers. Only in-frame clones appear in the TCRdb table, and some are missing; sequencing was by immunoSEQ multiplex PCR. The V and J calls and clone size come from that table; D and trimming were worked out from the DNA. The sample has roughly 140,000 clones, around 87% seen once. The sequencing sample was made of peripheral blood. The TCR comes from a woman aged 60 to 75 with active COVID-19. V gene TRBV5-1 combines with J gene TRBJ2-1, with D perhaps TRBD2 (5 bases). The CDR3 loop is CASSFQPGTYNEQFF. The CDR3 region has the DNA TGCGCCAGCAGCTTTCAACCGGGAACCTACAATGAGCAGTTCTTC.